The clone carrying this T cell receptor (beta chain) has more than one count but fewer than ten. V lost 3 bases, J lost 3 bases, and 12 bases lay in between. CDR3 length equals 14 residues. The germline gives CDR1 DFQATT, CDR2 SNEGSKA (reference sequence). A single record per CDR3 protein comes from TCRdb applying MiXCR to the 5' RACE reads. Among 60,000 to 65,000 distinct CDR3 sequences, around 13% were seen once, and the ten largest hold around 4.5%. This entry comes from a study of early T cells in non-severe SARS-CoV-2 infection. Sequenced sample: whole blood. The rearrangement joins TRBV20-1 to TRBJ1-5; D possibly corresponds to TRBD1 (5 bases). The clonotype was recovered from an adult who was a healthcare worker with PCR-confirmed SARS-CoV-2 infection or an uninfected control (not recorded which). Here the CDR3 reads CSASFGDLNQPQHF. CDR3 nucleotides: TGCAGTGCTAGCTTTGGGGACCTCAATCAGCCCCAGCATTTT.